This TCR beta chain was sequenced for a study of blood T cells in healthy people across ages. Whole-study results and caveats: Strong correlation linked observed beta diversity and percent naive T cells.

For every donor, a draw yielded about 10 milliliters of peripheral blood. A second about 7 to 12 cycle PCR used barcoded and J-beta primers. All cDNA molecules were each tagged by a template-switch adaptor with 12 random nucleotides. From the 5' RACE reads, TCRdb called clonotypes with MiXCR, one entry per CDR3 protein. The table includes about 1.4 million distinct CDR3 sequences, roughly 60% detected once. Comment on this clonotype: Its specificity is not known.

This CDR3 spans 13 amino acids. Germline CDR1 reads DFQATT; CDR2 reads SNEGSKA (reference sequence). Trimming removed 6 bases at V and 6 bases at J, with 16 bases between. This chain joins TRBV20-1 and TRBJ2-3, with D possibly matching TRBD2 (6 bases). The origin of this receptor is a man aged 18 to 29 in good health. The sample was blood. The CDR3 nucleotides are TGCAGTGCGAACCCGGGTGGGGGGGATACGCAGTATTTT. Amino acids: CSANPGGGDTQYF.